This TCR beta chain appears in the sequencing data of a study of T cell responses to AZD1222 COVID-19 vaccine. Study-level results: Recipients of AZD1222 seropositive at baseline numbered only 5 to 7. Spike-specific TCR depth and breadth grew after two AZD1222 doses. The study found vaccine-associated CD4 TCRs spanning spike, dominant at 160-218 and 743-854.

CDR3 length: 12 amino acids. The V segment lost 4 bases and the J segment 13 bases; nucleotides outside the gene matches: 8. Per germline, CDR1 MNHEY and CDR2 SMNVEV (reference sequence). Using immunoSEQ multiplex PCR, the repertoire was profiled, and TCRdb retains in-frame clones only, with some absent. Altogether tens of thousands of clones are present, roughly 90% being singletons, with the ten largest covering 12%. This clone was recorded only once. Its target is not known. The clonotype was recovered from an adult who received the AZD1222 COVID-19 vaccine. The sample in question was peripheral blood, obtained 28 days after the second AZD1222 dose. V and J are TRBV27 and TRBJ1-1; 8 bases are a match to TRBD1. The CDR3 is CASSSPDREIFF. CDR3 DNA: TGTGCCAGCAGTTCTCCGGACAGGGAAATTTTCTTT.